Detailed here is one TCR beta chain. No antigen is known for it. Repertoires were generated with immunoSEQ multiplex PCR, while TCRdb's copy carries only in-frame clones and drops some. The sample has some 13,000 clones, roughly nine tenths seen once; the top ten hold 1.7%. This specimen belongs to a study of T cells in narcolepsy. Study summary: Donors had narcolepsy type 1 or type 2, or were healthy controls.

Whole-study results and caveats: Autoreactive clonotypes reportedly recurred in blood of same and different patients, not controls. Autoreactive HCRT-specific and TRIB2-specific clonotypes were marked in same-patient CSF-versus-blood CD4+ comparisons. In some patient and control memory CD4+ samples, autoreactive clones were absent.

The sequenced material came from CD45RA- memory CD4+ T cells from PBMCs. The TCR sequence derives from a human donor with narcolepsy.

CDR3 DNA sequence: TGTGCCAGCAGCGCCAGACTAGCGGGCCACAATGAGCAGTTCTTC. Translated, it gives CASSARLAGHNEQFF. This chain links TRBV28 with TRBJ2-1; TRBD2 matches 10 bases. Trimming took 6 bases from V and 5 from J; bases not matched to a gene: 7. Germline CDR1 is MDHEN and CDR2 is SYDVKM. This CDR3 is 15 amino acids long.